This record concerns one TCR beta chain sequence. The antigen is not known. The V and J ends lost 0 bases and 5 bases, in that order; junction bases with no gene match: 5. This CDR3 contains 17 residues. Germline lookup yields CDR1 SGDLS and CDR2 YYNGEE. The sample originates from a study of cytomegalovirus exposure and HLA in healthy donors. 60 Vbeta and 13 Jbeta primers were used in PCR. Only in-frame clones appear in the TCRdb table, and some are missing; sequencing was by immunoSEQ multiplex PCR. Counted here are around 200,000 clones, 82% occurring once; the ten biggest clones make up about 6.1%. Study-wide points: Whilst most TCR sequences proved rare, a subset of public TCRs occurred across many donors.

This TCR was recovered from a man aged 40-50 years in good health and CMV-seropositive. Sequencing input: PBMCs. V is TRBV9 and J is TRBJ2-3; 14 bases match TRBD2. The CDR3 loop reads CASSVEGLAGVIDTQYF. As DNA, the CDR3 is TGTGCCAGCAGCGTAGAGGGACTAGCGGGAGTAATAGATACGCAGTATTTT.